A single sample is the source of the 20 T cell receptor beta chains below, sequenced in a study of T cell repertoires in cytomegalovirus infection. TCRdb re-analysed the reads in MiXCR, keeping a single row per CDR3 protein. Among 200,000 to 250,000 distinct CDR3 sequences listed, approximately 24% were seen once. The specimen was CD8+ T cells from PBMCs. These receptors came from a human donor in good health (CMV status not recorded). Some clones in this sample may be carry-over from other donors' samples.

V usage is TRBV4-1 and J usage is TRBJ1-1; a possible D gene is TRBD1 (5 bases). This CDR3 contains 13 residues. Germline lookup yields CDR1 MGHRA and CDR2 YSYEKL. V was shortened by 4 bases and J by 10 bases, with 16 bases between the two germline ends. For the CDR3, the DNA is TGCGCCAGCAGCCCCAGAGCGGGGGAGGGAGCTTTCTTT. This codes for CASSPRAGEGAFF.

The rearrangement uses TRBV27 and TRBJ2-7, with D unresolved. V gave up 2 bases and J gave up 1 base, with 12 bases separating them. This CDR3 has 15 residues. Looked up from germline, CDR1 is MNHEY and CDR2 is SMNVEV (reference sequence). The CDR3 here is CASSLDPGLSYEQYF. The CDR3 DNA is TGTGCCAGCAGTTTAGACCCCGGGCTTTCCTACGAGCAGTACTTC.

In this sample, this clonotype turned up a few times. V and J are TRBV5-6 and TRBJ2-7; D ambiguous. The CDR3 contains 15 residues. Germline CDR1 is SGHDT and CDR2 is YYEEEE. V dropped 0 bases and J dropped 0 bases, with 10 bases sitting between them. CDR3 in DNA: TGTGCCAGCAGCTTGGACCGGGTCCCCTCCTACGAGCAGTACTTC. It specifies CASSLDRVPSYEQYF.

In this sample, this clonotype turned up a few times. This chain connects TRBV2 to TRBJ2-1; a weak D match, TRBD1 (6 bases). V was trimmed by 3 bases and J by 7 bases, leaving 16 bases between them. CDR3 length: 15 residues. Germline V gene data show CDR1 as SNHLY and CDR2 as FYNNEI. The CDR3 sequence: CASSDNREGKNEQFF. The CDR3 region has the DNA TGTGCCAGCAGTGACAACAGGGAAGGGAAAAATGAGCAGTTCTTC.

The chain is built from TRBV7-8 and TRBJ2-7; D unresolved. V gave up 1 base and J gave up 7 bases, with 11 bases separating them. Germline V CDR1 and CDR2: SGHVS, FQNEAQ. There are 13 residues in the CDR3. The CDR3 reads CASSLGPLTEQYF. The CDR3 region has the DNA TGTGCCAGCAGCTTAGGGCCTCTCACTGAGCAGTACTTC.

The sample holds a few counts of this clonotype. The chain has TRBV2 and TRBJ2-7, with a weak D call TRBD1 (6 bases). Germline values: CDR1 SNHLY, CDR2 FYNNEI. Trimming took off 7 bases at V and 0 bases at J, with 10 bases between the two ends. The CDR3 spans 13 residues. CDR3 DNA sequence: TGTGCCAGCATGGGGGACAACTCCTACGAGCAGTACTTC. This codes for CASMGDNSYEQYF.

This clonotype was observed a handful of times. The J gene is TRBJ2-1, the V gene TRBV5-1; tentatively, D is TRBD1 or TRBD2 (6 bases each). Germline V gene lookup returns CDR1 SGHRS and CDR2 YFSETQ. V lost 4 bases and J lost 1, with 15 bases in between. This CDR3 has 16 residues. The CDR3 DNA sequence: TGCGCCAGCAGCCCCCAGGAGGGGGTTTCCTACAATGAGCAGTTCTTC. Translating gives CASSPQEGVSYNEQFF.

The CDR3 DNA is TGTGCCAGCAGCACCTGGACAGGGTCCGGCACTGAAGCTTTCTTT. It encodes CASSTWTGSGTEAFF. The rearrangement links TRBV7-2 to TRBJ1-1, with 8 bases that match TRBD1. The CDR3 is 15 amino acids. The junction had 9 bases not matched to a gene; V was cut back by 5 bases and J by 4 bases. Germline V CDR1 and CDR2: SGHTA, FQGNSA.

The V call is TRBV19, the J call TRBJ2-1, with D possibly being TRBD2 (6 bases). Germline assignment: CDR1 LNHDA and CDR2 SQIVND (reference sequence). CDR3 length equals 14 residues. Trimming removed 3 bases at V and 4 bases at J, with 10 bases between. DNA of the CDR3: TGTGCCAGTAGTATGGAGGGTAGGTACAATGAGCAGTTCTTC. Its protein product is CASSMEGRYNEQFF.

This clonotype was recorded a few times. The chain couples TRBV12-3 or TRBV12-4 to TRBJ2-7; D not resolved. Trimming stripped 3 bases from V and 6 bases from J, with 12 bases between. The CDR3 length is 13 residues. CDR3 nucleotides: TGTGCCAGCAGTTTTGACCCACCAGCCGAGCAGTACTTC. Protein sequence: CASSFDPPAEQYF.

This clonotype was observed a few times. V is TRBV13 and J is TRBJ2-1, with unresolved D. Germline V gives CDR1 PRHDT, CDR2 FYEKMQ (reference sequence). With 1 base removed from V and 6 bases from J, the gap between germline ends came to 19 bases. The CDR3 covers 17 residues. DNA of the CDR3: TGTGCCAGCAGCTTAGCCCCGGCGTTAGTCCACGGCAATGAGCAGTTCTTC. This translates into CASSLAPALVHGNEQFF.

This clonotype was picked up many times. The chain recombines TRBV7-9 with TRBJ2-5; possibly TRBD1 for D (7 bases). CDR3 size: 13 residues. Germline loops: CDR1 SEHNR, CDR2 FQNEAQ (reference sequence). Trimming pared 7 bases from V and 2 bases from J, leaving 11 bases between. CDR3: CASTEGAQETQYF. The DNA of the CDR3 is TGTGCCAGCACGGAGGGGGCTCAAGAGACCCAGTACTTC.

The chain is built from TRBV7-9 and TRBJ2-1; perhaps TRBD2 as D (5 bases). The CDR3 totals 15 residues. Germline assignment: CDR1 SEHNR and CDR2 FQNEAQ (reference sequence). Deletions cut 1 base from V and 7 bases from J, with 14 bases between. The CDR3 reads CASSLGLTPGNEQFF. CDR3 DNA: TGTGCCAGCAGCTTAGGGCTGACTCCGGGGAATGAGCAGTTCTTC.

V usage is TRBV2 and J usage is TRBJ1-1; D is ambiguous. Trimming pared 11 bases from V and 2 bases from J, leaving 12 bases between. The CDR3 consists of 12 residues. CDR1 and CDR2 (germline): SNHLY, FYNNEI. The CDR3 spells CAARGLNTEAFF. CDR3 DNA sequence: TGTGCCGCGAGAGGATTAAACACTGAAGCTTTCTTT.

The genes are TRBV15 and TRBJ1-5; D is ambiguous. The CDR3 consists of 12 residues. The germline V gene has CDR1 LNHNV and CDR2 YYDKDF (reference sequence). V was clipped by 3 bases and J by 3 bases, with 3 bases between them. The DNA for the CDR3 is TGTGCCACCAGCAGCCCCAATCAGCCCCAGCATTTT. Amino acids: CATSSPNQPQHF.

The chain uses TRBV29-1 and TRBJ2-1; TRBD2 matches 10 bases. The CDR3 totals 17 residues. Germline lookup yields CDR1 SQVTM and CDR2 ANQGSEA. J lost 1 base, V lost 4 bases, and 10 bases had no gene match. The chain's CDR3 is CSVAGLATPQSYNEQFF. The CDR3, as DNA: TGCAGCGTTGCGGGACTAGCGACCCCCCAATCCTACAATGAGCAGTTCTTC.

At least ten counts were recorded for this clonotype. The chain recombines TRBV4-1 with TRBJ2-5, with D maybe TRBD2 (7 bases). V was shortened by 5 bases and J by 0 bases, with 16 bases between the two germline ends. Germline V gives CDR1 MGHRA, CDR2 YSYEKL. The CDR3 consists of 16 residues. The CDR3 region is CASSKGGAPDQETQYF. DNA of the CDR3: TGCGCCAGCAGCAAGGGGGGGGCACCTGACCAAGAGACCCAGTACTTC.

This clonotype has a count of ten or more. V is TRBV12-3 or TRBV12-4 and J is TRBJ1-5; tentative D call: TRBD1 (5 bases). V lost 6 bases, J lost 3 bases, and 15 bases lay in between. This CDR3 is 15 amino acids long. CDR3 in DNA: TGTGCCAGCAGCCAGCTCACAGGATACAATCAGCCCCAGCATTTT. Protein product: CASSQLTGYNQPQHF.

This clonotype was counted between two and nine times. The V call is TRBV20-1, the J call TRBJ1-4; the D gene is possibly TRBD1 (5 bases). Germline CDR1 is DFQATT and CDR2 is SNEGSKA (reference sequence). Trimming shortened V by 0 bases and J by 14 bases, and 13 bases separated the two germline ends. The CDR3 is made up of 12 amino acids. CDR3 DNA: TGCAGTGCTAGAGATGGGGCCGTGCGGCTGTTTTTT. Translation gives CSARDGAVRLFF.

CDR3 amino acids: CASRKGVMNTEAFF. In DNA form, the CDR3 reads TGTGCCAGCAGGAAGGGGGTCATGAACACTGAAGCTTTCTTT. The chain recombines TRBV27 with TRBJ1-1, with D possibly matching TRBD1 (6 bases). The CDR3 has 14 amino acids. Trimming took 6 bases from V and 0 from J, leaving 11 bases between them. Germline CDR1 MNHEY, CDR2 SMNVEV (reference sequence).